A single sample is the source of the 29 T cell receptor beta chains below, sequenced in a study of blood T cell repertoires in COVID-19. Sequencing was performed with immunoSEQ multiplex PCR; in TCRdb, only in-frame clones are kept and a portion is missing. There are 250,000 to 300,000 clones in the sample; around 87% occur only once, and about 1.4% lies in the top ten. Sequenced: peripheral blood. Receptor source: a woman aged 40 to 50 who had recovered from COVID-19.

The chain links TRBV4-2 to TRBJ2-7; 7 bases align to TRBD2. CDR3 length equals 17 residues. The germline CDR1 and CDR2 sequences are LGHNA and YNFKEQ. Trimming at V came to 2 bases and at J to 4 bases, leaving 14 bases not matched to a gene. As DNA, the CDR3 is TGTGCCAGCAGCCAACTGGGCGAAACTGGGAGGGCATACGAGCAGTACTTC. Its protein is CASSQLGETGRAYEQYF.

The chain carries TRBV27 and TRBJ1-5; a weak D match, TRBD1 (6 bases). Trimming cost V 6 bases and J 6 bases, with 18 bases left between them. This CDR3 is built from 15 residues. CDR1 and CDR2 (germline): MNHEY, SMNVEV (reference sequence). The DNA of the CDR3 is TGTGCCAGCAGCAAGAATACAGGGCCGGGTCAGCCCCAGCATTTT. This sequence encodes CASSKNTGPGQPQHF.

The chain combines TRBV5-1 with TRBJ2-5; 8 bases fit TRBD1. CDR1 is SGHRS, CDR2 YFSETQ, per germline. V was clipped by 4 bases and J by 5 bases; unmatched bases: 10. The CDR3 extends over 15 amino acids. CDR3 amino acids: CASSQGAQGPETQYF. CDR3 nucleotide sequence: TGCGCCAGCAGCCAGGGGGCGCAGGGCCCGGAGACCCAGTACTTC.

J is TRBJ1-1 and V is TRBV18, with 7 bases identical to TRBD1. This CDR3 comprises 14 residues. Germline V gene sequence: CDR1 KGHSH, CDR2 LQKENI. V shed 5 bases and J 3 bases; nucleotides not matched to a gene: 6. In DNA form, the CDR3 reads TGTGCCAGCTCAGCGACAGGGATGGACACTGAAGCTTTCTTT. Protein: CASSATGMDTEAFF. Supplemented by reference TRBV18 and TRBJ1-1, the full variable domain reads NAGVMQNPRHLVRRRGQEARLRCSPMKGHSHVYWYRQLPEEGLKFMVYLQKENIIDESGMPKERFSAEFPKEGPSILRIQQVVRGDSAAYFCASSATGMDTEAFFGQGTRLTVV.

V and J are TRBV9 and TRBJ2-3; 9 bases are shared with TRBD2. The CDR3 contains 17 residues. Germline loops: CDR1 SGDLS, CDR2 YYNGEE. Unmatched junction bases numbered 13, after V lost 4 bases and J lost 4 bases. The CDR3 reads CASSQGVGSGGPDTQYF. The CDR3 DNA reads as TGTGCCAGCAGCCAAGGGGTAGGAAGCGGGGGGCCAGATACGCAGTATTTT.

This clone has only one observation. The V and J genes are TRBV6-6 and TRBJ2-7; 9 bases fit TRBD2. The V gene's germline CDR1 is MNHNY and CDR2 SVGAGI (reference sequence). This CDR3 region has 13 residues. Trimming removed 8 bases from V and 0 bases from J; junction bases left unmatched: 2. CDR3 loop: CASSRGGSYEQYF. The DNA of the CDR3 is TGTGCCAGCTCGCGGGGGGGCTCCTACGAGCAGTACTTC.

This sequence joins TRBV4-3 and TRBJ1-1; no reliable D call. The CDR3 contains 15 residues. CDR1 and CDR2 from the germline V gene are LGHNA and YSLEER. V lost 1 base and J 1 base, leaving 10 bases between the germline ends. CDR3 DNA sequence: TGCGCCAGCAGCCAAGCAGCGAGTAAGAACACTGAAGCTTTCTTT. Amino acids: CASSQAASKNTEAFF.

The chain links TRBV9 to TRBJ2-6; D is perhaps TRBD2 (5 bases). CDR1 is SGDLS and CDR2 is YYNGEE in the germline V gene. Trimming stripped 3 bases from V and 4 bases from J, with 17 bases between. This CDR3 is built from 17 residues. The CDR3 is CASSDAGWPTGANVLTF. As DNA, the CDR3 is TGTGCCAGCAGCGACGCGGGTTGGCCAACCGGGGCCAACGTCCTGACTTTC.

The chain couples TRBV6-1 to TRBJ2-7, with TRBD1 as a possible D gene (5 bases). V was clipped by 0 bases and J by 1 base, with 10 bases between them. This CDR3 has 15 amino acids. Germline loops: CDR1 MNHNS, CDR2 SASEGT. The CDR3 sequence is CASSEALQASYEQYF. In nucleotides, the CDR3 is TGTGCCAGCAGTGAAGCGCTACAGGCGTCCTACGAGCAGTACTTC.

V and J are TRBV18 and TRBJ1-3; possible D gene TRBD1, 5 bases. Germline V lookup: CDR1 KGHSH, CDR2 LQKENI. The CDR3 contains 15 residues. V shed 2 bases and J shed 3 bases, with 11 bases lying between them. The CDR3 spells CASSPTGEFGNTIYF. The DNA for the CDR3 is TGTGCCAGCTCACCAACGGGGGAGTTTGGAAACACCATATATTTT.

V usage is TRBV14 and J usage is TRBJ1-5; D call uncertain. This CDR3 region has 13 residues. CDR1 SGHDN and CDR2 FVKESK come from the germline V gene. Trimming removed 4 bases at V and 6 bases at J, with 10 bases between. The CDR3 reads CASSPGNGQPQHF. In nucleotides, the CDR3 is TGTGCCAGCAGCCCGGGAAACGGTCAGCCCCAGCATTTT.

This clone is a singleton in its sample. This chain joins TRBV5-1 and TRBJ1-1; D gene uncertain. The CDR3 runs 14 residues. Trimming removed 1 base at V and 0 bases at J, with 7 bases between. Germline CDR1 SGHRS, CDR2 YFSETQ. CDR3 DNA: TGCGCCAGCAGCTTGCCGAGCATGAACACTGAAGCTTTCTTT. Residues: CASSLPSMNTEAFF.

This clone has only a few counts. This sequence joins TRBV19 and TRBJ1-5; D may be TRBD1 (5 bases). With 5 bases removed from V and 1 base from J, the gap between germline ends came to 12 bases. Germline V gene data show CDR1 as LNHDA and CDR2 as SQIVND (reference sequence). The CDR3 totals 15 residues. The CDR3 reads CASSLEGMSNQPQHF. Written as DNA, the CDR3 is TGTGCCAGTAGTCTGGAGGGGATGAGCAATCAGCCCCAGCATTTT.

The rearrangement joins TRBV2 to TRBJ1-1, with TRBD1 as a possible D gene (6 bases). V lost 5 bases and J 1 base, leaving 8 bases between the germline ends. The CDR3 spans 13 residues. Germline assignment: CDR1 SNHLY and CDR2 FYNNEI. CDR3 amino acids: CASSTQGNTEAFF. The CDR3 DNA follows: TGTGCCAGCAGTACACAGGGGAACACTGAAGCTTTCTTT.

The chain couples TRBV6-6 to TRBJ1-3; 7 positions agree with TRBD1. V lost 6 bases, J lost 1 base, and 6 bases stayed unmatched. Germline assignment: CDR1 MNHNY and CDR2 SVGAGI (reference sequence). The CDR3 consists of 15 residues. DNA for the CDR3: TGTGCCAGCAGCTCCGGGACAGCATCTGGAAACACCATATATTTT. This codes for CASSSGTASGNTIYF.

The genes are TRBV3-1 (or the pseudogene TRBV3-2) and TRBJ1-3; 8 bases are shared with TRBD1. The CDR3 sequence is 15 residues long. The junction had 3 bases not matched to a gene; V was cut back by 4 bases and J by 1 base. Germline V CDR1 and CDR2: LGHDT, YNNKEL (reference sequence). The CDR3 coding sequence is TGTGCCAGCAGCCGCACAGGGGGGTCTGGAAACACCATATATTTT. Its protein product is CASSRTGGSGNTIYF.

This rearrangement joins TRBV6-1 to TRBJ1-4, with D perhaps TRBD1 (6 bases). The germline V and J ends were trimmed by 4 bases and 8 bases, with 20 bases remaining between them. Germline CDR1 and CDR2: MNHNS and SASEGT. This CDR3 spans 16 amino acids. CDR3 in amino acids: CASSGHGDTGTEKLFF. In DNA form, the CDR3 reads TGTGCCAGCAGTGGCCACGGGGACACCGGTACGGAAAAACTGTTTTTT.

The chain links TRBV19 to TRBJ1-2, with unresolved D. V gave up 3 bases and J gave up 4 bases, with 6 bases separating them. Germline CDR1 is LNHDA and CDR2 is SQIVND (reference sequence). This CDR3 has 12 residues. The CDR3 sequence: CASSMSVYGYTF. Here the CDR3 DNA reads TGTGCCAGTAGTATGTCGGTCTATGGCTACACCTTC. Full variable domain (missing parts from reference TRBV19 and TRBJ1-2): DGGITQSPKYLFRKEGQNVTLSCEQNLNHDAMYWYRQDPGQGLRLIYYSQIVNDFQKGDIAEGYSVSREKKESFPLTVTSAQKNPTAFYLCASSMSVYGYTFGSGTRLTVV.

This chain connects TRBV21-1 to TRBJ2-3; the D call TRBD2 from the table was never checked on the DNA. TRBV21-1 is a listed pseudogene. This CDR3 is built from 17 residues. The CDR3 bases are TGTGCCAGCACCATAGGCGGCCGCGGGGGACGCACAGATACGCAGTATTTT. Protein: CASTIGGRGGRTDTQYF.

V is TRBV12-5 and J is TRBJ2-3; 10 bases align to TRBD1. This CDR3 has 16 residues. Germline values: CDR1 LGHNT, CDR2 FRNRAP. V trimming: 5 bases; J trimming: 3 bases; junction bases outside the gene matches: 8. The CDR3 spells CASGPGTGAGTDTQYF. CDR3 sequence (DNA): TGTGCTAGTGGTCCCGGGACAGGGGCGGGTACAGATACGCAGTATTTT.

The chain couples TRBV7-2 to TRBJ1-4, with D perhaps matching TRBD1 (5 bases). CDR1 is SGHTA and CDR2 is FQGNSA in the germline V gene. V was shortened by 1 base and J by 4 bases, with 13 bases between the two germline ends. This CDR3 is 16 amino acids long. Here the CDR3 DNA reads TGTGCCAGCAGCTTAGTGGCCGGGGGACTTAATGAAAAACTGTTTTTT. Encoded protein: CASSLVAGGLNEKLFF.

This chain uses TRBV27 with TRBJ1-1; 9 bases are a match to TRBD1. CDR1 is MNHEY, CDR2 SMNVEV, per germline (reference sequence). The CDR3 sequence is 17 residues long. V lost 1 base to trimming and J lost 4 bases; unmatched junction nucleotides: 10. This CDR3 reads CASSLLGTGRMGTEAFF. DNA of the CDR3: TGTGCCAGCAGTTTATTGGGGACAGGGCGGATGGGCACTGAAGCTTTCTTT.

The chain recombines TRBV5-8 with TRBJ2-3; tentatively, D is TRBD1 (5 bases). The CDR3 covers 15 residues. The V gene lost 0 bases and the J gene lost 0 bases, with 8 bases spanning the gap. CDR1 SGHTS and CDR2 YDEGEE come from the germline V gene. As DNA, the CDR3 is TGTGCCAGCAGCTTGGGACAGTTTAGCACAGATACGCAGTATTTT. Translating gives CASSLGQFSTDTQYF.

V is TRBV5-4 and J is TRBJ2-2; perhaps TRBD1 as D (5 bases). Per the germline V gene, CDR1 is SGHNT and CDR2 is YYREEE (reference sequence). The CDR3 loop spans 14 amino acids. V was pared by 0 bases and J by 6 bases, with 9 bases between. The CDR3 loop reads CASSLVQGAGELFF. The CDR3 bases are TGTGCCAGCAGCTTGGTACAAGGGGCCGGGGAGCTGTTTTTT.

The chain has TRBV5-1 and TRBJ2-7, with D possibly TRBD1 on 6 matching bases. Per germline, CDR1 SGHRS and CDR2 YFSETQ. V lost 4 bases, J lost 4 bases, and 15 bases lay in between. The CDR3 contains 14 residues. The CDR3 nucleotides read TGCGCCAGCAGCCTAGGGGGACCGTTATACGAGCAGTACTTC. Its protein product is CASSLGGPLYEQYF. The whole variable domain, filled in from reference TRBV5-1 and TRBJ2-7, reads KAGVTQTPRYLIKTRGQQVTLSCSPISGHRSVSWYQQTPGQGLQFLFEYFSETQRNKGNFPGRFSGRQFSNSRSEMNVSTLELGDSALYLCASSLGGPLYEQYFGPGTRLTVT.

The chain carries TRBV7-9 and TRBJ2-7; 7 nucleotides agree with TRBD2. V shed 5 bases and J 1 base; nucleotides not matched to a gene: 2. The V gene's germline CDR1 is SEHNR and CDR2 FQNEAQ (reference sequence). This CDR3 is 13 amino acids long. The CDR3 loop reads CASSPGGSYEQYF. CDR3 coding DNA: TGTGCCAGCAGCCCGGGGGGTTCCTACGAGCAGTACTTC.

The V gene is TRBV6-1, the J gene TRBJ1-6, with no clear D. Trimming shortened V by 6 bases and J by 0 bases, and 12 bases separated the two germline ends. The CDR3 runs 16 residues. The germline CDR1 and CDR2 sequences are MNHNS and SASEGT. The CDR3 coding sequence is TGTGCCAGCAGGGAACGCGGGAGCTCCTATAATTCACCCCTCCACTTT. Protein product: CASRERGSSYNSPLHF.

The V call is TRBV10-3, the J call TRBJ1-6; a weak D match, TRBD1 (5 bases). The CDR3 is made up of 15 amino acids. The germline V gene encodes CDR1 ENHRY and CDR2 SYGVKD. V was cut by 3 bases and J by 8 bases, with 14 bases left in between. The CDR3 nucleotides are TGTGCCATCAGTGACCAGGCAGGGATGTATTCACCCCTCCACTTT. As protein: CAISDQAGMYSPLHF.

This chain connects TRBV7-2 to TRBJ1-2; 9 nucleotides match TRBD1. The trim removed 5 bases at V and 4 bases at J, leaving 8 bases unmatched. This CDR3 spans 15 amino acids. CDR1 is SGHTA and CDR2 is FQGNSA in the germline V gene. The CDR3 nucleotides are TGTGCCAGCAGCATTAGGACAGGGGCCGGCTATGGCTACACCTTC. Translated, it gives CASSIRTGAGYGYTF.